This T cell receptor (beta chain) appears in the sequencing data of a study of blood T cell repertoires in COVID-19. Authors' analysis steps: Amplifying reference gene primers gave estimates of nucleated cell counts. Some clones are missing from TCRdb's copy, which holds only in-frame ones; the method was immunoSEQ multiplex PCR. V and J calls and clone size follow that table, whereas D and trimming were derived from the DNA. Of 90,000 or so clones in the sample, 75% to 90% were seen once. The length of the CDR3 is 14 residues. Germline V gene sequence: CDR1 SGHRS, CDR2 YFSETQ. V lost 0 bases and J 7 bases, leaving 8 bases between the germline ends.

Sequenced material: peripheral blood. V usage is TRBV5-1 and J usage is TRBJ1-6; D not resolved. This receptor was taken from a man between 60 and 75 years old with acute or convalescent COVID-19. The CDR3 sequence is CASSLDEPNSPLHF. The CDR3 region has the DNA TGCGCCAGCAGCTTGGACGAGCCAAATTCACCCCTCCACTTT.